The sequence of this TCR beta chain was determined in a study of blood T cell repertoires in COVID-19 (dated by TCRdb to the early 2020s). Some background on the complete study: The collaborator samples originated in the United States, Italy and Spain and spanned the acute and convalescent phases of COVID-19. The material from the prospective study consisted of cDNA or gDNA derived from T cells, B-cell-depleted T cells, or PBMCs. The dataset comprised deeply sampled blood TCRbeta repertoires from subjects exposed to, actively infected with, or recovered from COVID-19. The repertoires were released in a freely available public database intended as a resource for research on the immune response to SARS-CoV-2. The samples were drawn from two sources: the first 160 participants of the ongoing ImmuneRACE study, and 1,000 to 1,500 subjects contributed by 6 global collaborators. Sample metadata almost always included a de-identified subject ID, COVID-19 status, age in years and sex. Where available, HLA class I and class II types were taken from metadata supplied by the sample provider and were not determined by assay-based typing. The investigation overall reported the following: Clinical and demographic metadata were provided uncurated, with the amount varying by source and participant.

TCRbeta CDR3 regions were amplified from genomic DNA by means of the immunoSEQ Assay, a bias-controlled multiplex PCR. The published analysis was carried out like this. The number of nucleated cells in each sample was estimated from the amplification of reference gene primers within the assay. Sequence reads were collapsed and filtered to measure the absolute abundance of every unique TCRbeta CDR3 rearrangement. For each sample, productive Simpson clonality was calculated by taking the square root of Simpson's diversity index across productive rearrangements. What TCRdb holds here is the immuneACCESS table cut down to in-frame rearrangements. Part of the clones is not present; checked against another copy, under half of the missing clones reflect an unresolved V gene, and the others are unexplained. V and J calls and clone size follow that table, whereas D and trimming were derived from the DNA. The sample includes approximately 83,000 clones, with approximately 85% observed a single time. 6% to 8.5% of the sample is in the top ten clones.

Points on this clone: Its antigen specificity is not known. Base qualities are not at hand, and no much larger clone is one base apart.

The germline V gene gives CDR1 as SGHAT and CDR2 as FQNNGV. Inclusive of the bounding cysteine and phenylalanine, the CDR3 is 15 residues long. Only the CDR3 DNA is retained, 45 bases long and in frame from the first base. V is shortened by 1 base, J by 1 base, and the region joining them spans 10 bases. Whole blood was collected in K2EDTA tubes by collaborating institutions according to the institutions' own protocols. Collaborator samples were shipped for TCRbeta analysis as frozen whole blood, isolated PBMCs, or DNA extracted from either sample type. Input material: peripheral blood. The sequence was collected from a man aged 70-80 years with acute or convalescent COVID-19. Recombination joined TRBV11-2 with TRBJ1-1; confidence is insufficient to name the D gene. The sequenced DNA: TGTGCCAGCAGCTTAGGGGAGTTCGGGAACACTGAAGCTTTCTTT. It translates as CASSLGEFGNTEAFF.